One sample yielded the 11 T cell receptor beta chains listed below, sequenced in a study of blood T cell repertoires in COVID-19. Here immunoSEQ multiplex PCR was the method, and the copy in TCRdb shows in-frame clones only, minus some. Among about 180,000 clones, around 83% were seen once, and the ten largest hold 6% to 8%. The sample comprised peripheral blood. The receptors shown here come from a woman in her 70s with COVID-19, enrolled during active disease.

V usage is TRBV5-4 and J usage is TRBJ2-5; TRBD2 agrees at 7 bases. The CDR3 is made up of 15 amino acids. CDR1 SGHNT and CDR2 YYREEE come from the germline V gene (reference sequence). The J segment lost 5 bases and the V segment lost 2 bases, leaving 9 bases of the junction unmatched. CDR3 residues: CASSLAGLAVETQYF. CDR3 bases: TGTGCCAGCAGCTTAGCGGGGTTGGCCGTTGAGACCCAGTACTTC.

The chain combines TRBV19 with TRBJ2-1, with 9 positions matching TRBD2. V dropped 7 bases and J dropped 0; count of bases not matched to a gene: 4. The germline CDR1 and CDR2 sequences are LNHDA and SQIVND (reference sequence). CDR3 length: 15 amino acids. In DNA, the CDR3 is TGTGCCAGTACCCCGACTAGCGGCTCCTACAATGAGCAGTTCTTC. Its protein product is CASTPTSGSYNEQFF.

The chain links TRBV12-5 to TRBJ2-1, with no clear D. This CDR3 spans 13 amino acids. The V gene lost 0 bases and the J gene lost 9 bases, with 9 bases spanning the gap. Germline assignment: CDR1 LGHNT and CDR2 FRNRAP. The CDR3 DNA follows: TGTGCTAGTGGTTTGGTCCTTAGAGGTGAGCAGTTCTTC. As protein: CASGLVLRGEQFF.

The rearrangement joins TRBV28 to TRBJ2-7; 10 bases fit TRBD2. Germline V gene lookup returns CDR1 MDHEN and CDR2 SYDVKM. This CDR3 comprises 13 residues. The trim removed 6 bases at V and 7 bases at J, leaving 6 bases unmatched. The chain's CDR3 is CASRGGLAREQYF. CDR3 nucleotide sequence: TGTGCCAGCAGAGGGGGACTAGCGAGGGAGCAGTACTTC.

The chain joins TRBV4-1 to TRBJ2-7; tentatively, D is TRBD1 (6 bases). The length of the CDR3 is 18 residues. CDR1 and CDR2 (germline): MGHRA, YSYEKL. Trimming pared 4 bases from V and 6 bases from J, leaving 28 bases between. The CDR3: CASSRQGLADTFLSEQYF. The CDR3 DNA follows: TGCGCCAGCAGCCGTCAGGGGCTAGCCGATACATTCCTCAGCGAGCAGTACTTC.

This chain links TRBV20-1 with TRBJ2-3; perhaps TRBD1 as D (6 bases). Trimming removed 8 bases from V and 7 bases from J, with 13 bases in between. The CDR3 sequence is 11 residues long. Germline V gene lookup returns CDR1 DFQATT and CDR2 SNEGSKA (reference sequence). CDR3 bases: TGCAGTAGCTCCGGGACAAATACGCAGTATTTT. Amino acid sequence: CSSSGTNTQYF.

The chain recombines TRBV2 with TRBJ2-7, with 11 bases fitting TRBD1. Unmatched junction bases numbered 3, after V lost 6 bases and J lost 5 bases. Germline CDR1 reads SNHLY; CDR2 reads FYNNEI. The CDR3 is 13 amino acids. CDR3: CASSRDRGDEQYF. The CDR3 coding sequence is TGTGCCAGCAGCCGGGACAGGGGGGACGAGCAGTACTTC. The whole variable domain, filled in from reference TRBV2 and TRBJ2-7, reads EPEVTQTPSHQVTQMGQEVILRCVPISNHLYFYWYRQILGQKVEFLVSFYNNEISEKSEIFDDQFSVERPDGSNFTLKIRSTKLEDSAMYFCASSRDRGDEQYFGPGTRLTVT.

DNA of the CDR3: TGTGCCAGCAGCTTCCGGGAGTTCAATGAGCAGTTCTTC. Translation gives CASSFREFNEQFF. V gene TRBV7-6 combines with J gene TRBJ2-1, with D possibly matching TRBD2 (6 bases). CDR3 size: 13 residues. Germline assignment: CDR1 SGHVS and CDR2 FNYEAQ. Trimming took off 3 bases at V and 6 bases at J, with 9 bases between the two ends.

The rearrangement links TRBV27 to TRBJ2-2; 7 bases match TRBD1. Germline V gene data show CDR1 as MNHEY and CDR2 as SMNVEV (reference sequence). The CDR3 covers 14 residues. With V trimmed by 9 bases and J by 4 bases, 8 bases remained unmatched. The CDR3 bases are TGTGCCAGTAGACGGAACAGGGGCACCGGGGAGCTGTTTTTT. Translation: CASRRNRGTGELFF.

DNA of the CDR3: TGTGCCAGCAGTGTCGCGGGAGGGAGGCAAGAGACCCAGTACTTC. It yields the protein CASSVAGGRQETQYF. The chain couples TRBV6-6 to TRBJ2-5; 9 nucleotides align to TRBD2. Per the germline V gene, CDR1 is MNHNY and CDR2 is SVGAGI (reference sequence). The length of the CDR3 is 15 residues. After removal of 5 bases from V and 2 bases from J, the junction contained 6 bases not matched to a gene.

CDR3 region: CASMSGTRGGEQFF. DNA of the CDR3: TGTGCCAGCATGTCCGGGACTAGGGGGGGTGAGCAGTTCTTC. V is TRBV27 and J is TRBJ2-1, with 8 bases that match TRBD2. In germline, CDR1 is MNHEY, CDR2 SMNVEV (reference sequence). The ends lost 7 bases at V and 9 bases at J; junction bases unmatched: 11. This CDR3 is 14 amino acids long.